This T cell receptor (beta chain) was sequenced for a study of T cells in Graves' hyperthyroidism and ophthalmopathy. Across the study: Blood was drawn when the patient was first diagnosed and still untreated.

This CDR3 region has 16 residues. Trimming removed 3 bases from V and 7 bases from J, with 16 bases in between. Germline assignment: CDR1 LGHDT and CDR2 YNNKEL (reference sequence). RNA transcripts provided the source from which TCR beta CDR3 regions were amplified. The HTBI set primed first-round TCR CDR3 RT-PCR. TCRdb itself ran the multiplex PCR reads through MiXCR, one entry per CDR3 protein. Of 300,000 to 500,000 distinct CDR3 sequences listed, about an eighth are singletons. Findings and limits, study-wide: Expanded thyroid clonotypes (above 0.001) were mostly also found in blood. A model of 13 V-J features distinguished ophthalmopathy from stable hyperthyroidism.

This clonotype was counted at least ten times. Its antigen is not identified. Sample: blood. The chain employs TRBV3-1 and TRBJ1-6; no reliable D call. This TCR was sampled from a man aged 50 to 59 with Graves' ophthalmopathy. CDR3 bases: TGTGCCAGCAGCCAGGATGCGACCCCGAGGAATTCACCCCTCCACTTT. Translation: CASSQDATPRNSPLHF.